This T cell receptor (beta chain) appears in the sequencing data of a study of blood T cell repertoires in COVID-19. Study at large: Samples of COVID-19 (acute and convalescent) were obtained from the United States, Italy and Spain.

Per the original data handling: From reference gene primer amplification, estimates of nucleated cell counts were derived. Sequencing was performed with immunoSEQ multiplex PCR; in TCRdb, only in-frame clones are kept and a portion is missing. The V and J calls and clone size are taken from that table; D and trimming were inferred from the DNA. The sample shows around 130,000 clones, approximately 86% of them seen only once. Trimming took 1 base from V and 2 from J; bases not matched to a gene: 9. The CDR3 sequence is 17 residues long. Germline V gene data show CDR1 as LGHNT and CDR2 as FRNRAP. Among Cohort 3 donors, those recovered had two negative PCRs, clearance, or symptom resolution.

The TCR sequence derives from a woman aged 50 to 65 who had recovered from COVID-19. What was sequenced was PBMCs or T cells enriched from blood (not recorded which). The V and J genes are TRBV12-5 and TRBJ2-3; 7 positions match TRBD1. The CDR3 DNA follows: TGTGCTAGTGGTTTGGGTATTCAGGGGGTCGCCACAGATACGCAGTATTTT. Amino acids: CASGLGIQGVATDTQYF.